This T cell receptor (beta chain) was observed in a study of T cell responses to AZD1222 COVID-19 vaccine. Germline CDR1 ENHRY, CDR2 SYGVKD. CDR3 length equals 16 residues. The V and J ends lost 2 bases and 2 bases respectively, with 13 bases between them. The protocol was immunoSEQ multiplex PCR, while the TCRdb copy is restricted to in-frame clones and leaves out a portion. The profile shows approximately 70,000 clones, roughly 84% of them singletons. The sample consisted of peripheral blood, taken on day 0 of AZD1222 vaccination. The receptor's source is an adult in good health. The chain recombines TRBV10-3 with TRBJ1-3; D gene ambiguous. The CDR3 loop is CAISEVRSITGNTIYF. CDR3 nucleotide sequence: TGTGCCATCAGTGAGGTCAGGTCGATTACTGGAAACACCATATATTTT.